Shown below are 19 T cell receptor beta chains from a single sample sequenced in a study of response to subunit inactivated influenza vaccine. Using its own MiXCR run on the RT-PCR reads, TCRdb lists one record per CDR3 protein. The sample holds roughly 760,000 distinct CDR3 sequences; over 20% are singletons and the top ten take roughly 10%. The sample in question was PBMCs from blood, obtained around 5 days after vaccination. The receptors stem from a man in his fifties who received an inactivated influenza vaccine.

This clonotype appeared a few times. V is TRBV13 and J is TRBJ2-7, with 13 nucleotides matching TRBD2. Germline-derived CDR1 and CDR2 are PRHDT and FYEKMQ (reference sequence). Trimming at V came to 0 bases and at J to 3 bases, leaving 5 bases not matched to a gene. This CDR3 has 17 residues. DNA for the CDR3: TGTGCCAGCAGCTTAGGTCTGACTAGCGGGGGGAACTACGAGCAGTACTTC. Protein sequence: CASSLGLTSGGNYEQYF. Full variable domain (rest looked up from reference TRBV13 and TRBJ2-7): AAGVIQSPRHLIKEKRETATLKCYPIPRHDTVYWYQQGPGQDPQFLISFYEKMQSDKGSIPDRFSAQQFSDYHSELNMSSLELGDSALYFCASSLGLTSGGNYEQYFGPGTRLTVT.

This chain's CDR3 is CSARDTGIRGHNEQFF. DNA of the CDR3: TGCAGTGCTAGAGATACTGGCATAAGGGGCCACAATGAGCAGTTCTTC. V usage is TRBV20-1 and J usage is TRBJ2-1; a weak D match, TRBD1 (5 bases). The CDR3 has 16 residues. Germline assignment: CDR1 DFQATT and CDR2 SNEGSKA (reference sequence). V was cut by 0 bases and J by 5 bases, with 17 bases left in between.

V gene TRBV10-3 combines with J gene TRBJ1-2, with 7 bases aligning to TRBD1. The germline CDR1 and CDR2 sequences are ENHRY and SYGVKD. Trimming removed 10 bases from V and 4 bases from J; junction bases left unmatched: 6. The CDR3 loop spans 12 amino acids. The CDR3 sequence: CATLGQTYGYTF. Here the CDR3 DNA reads TGTGCCACCTTGGGACAGACCTATGGCTACACCTTC.

This clonotype has a single count. The chain links TRBV2 to TRBJ1-2, with D tentatively TRBD1 (5 bases). The CDR3 is 13 amino acids. The germline gives CDR1 SNHLY, CDR2 FYNNEI. The V and J ends lost 6 bases and 8 bases respectively, with 16 bases between them. In DNA form, the CDR3 reads TGTGCCAGCAGCAGAACTTCGGACACCGGCTACACCTTC. This gives the protein CASSRTSDTGYTF.

The V gene is TRBV5-6, the J gene TRBJ2-1; 8 bases line up with TRBD2. The ends lost 5 bases at V and 7 bases at J; junction bases unmatched: 11. The CDR3 loop spans 15 amino acids. Per the germline V gene, CDR1 is SGHDT and CDR2 is YYEEEE. CDR3 protein: CASRGGSGVMNEQFF. The DNA of the CDR3 is TGTGCCAGCAGGGGGGGTAGCGGGGTGATGAATGAGCAGTTCTTC.

The rearrangement uses TRBV20-1 and TRBJ2-7; no clear D gene. The CDR3 runs to 15 residues. Germline CDR1 is DFQATT and CDR2 is SNEGSKA (reference sequence). Trimming removed 0 bases from V and 3 bases from J, with 15 bases in between. CDR3 DNA sequence: TGCAGTGCTAGAGATCCGGCCGGGCCCCTCTACGAGCAGTACTTC. This encodes CSARDPAGPLYEQYF.

This clonotype was found a few times. The J gene is TRBJ1-4, the V gene TRBV12-3 or TRBV12-4, with D maybe TRBD1 (5 bases). The CDR3 length is 13 residues. V lost 6 bases and J 10 bases, leaving 15 bases between the germline ends. For the CDR3, the DNA is TGTGCCAGCAGCCCTGCCGGCGGGGGAAAACTGTTTTTT. Translation: CASSPAGGGKLFF.

This clonotype was seen a handful of times. V is TRBV9 and J is TRBJ2-1; no definite D call. V lost 1 base and J 0 bases, leaving 8 bases between the germline ends. The CDR3 runs 15 residues. CDR1 and CDR2 from the germline V gene are SGDLS and YYNGEE. CDR3 DNA sequence: TGTGCCAGCAGCGTACGGCTGAGCTCCTACAATGAGCAGTTCTTC. It codes for CASSVRLSSYNEQFF.

V is TRBV7-2 and J is TRBJ2-1, with D possibly being TRBD2 (7 bases). Germline CDR1 is SGHTA and CDR2 is FQGNSA. The CDR3 is 15 residues long. V was cut by 1 base and J by 7 bases, with 14 bases left in between. The CDR3 loop is CASSLEGGAHNEQFF. The CDR3 nucleotides are TGTGCCAGCAGCTTAGAGGGGGGGGCCCATAATGAGCAGTTCTTC.

V and J are TRBV4-2 and TRBJ2-5; 7 bases fit TRBD1. Unmatched junction bases numbered 9, after V lost 4 bases and J lost 7 bases. The CDR3 consists of 14 residues. Germline V gene data show CDR1 as LGHNA and CDR2 as YNFKEQ. The CDR3 here is CASSRDGQDPTQYF. The CDR3 DNA follows: TGTGCCAGCAGCCGGGACGGACAGGATCCGACCCAGTACTTC.

This clonotype was seen a handful of times. The chain uses TRBV7-9 and TRBJ1-2; D gene ambiguous. The CDR3 is 13 amino acids. With 5 bases removed from V and 6 bases from J, the gap between germline ends came to 13 bases. In germline, CDR1 is SEHNR, CDR2 FQNEAQ (reference sequence). In DNA form, the CDR3 reads TGTGCCAGCAGCCAAGAGGCGGTCAATGGCTACACCTTC. Encoded protein: CASSQEAVNGYTF.

The chain carries TRBV7-9 and TRBJ2-1, with TRBD2 matching over 8 bases. V was clipped by 2 bases and J by 13 bases; unmatched bases: 10. The germline CDR1 and CDR2 sequences are SEHNR and FQNEAQ (reference sequence). This CDR3 is built from 14 residues. DNA of the CDR3: TGTGCCAGCAGCTTAAGTACTAGCGGAAGCCCTCAGTTCTTC. This codes for CASSLSTSGSPQFF.

The genes are TRBV12-3 or TRBV12-4 and TRBJ1-5, with D uncertain. The CDR3 is made up of 15 amino acids. Trimming pared 5 bases from V and 0 bases from J, leaving 11 bases between. The CDR3 nucleotides are TGTGCCAGCAGTCGAAAAGGACCTAGCAATCAGCCCCAGCATTTT. Translated, it gives CASSRKGPSNQPQHF.

Here the CDR3 reads CASSTPRSGELFF. CDR3 sequence (DNA): TGTGCCAGCAGTACACCACGGTCCGGGGAGCTGTTTTTT. The chain couples TRBV6-1 to TRBJ2-2; no clear D gene. This CDR3 is built from 13 residues. Germline V gives CDR1 MNHNS, CDR2 SASEGT. V was shortened by 5 bases and J by 6 bases, with 10 bases between the two germline ends.

This clonotype was seen only a few times. The rearrangement uses TRBV5-1 and TRBJ2-5, with D possibly matching TRBD1 (6 bases). Trimming pared 6 bases from V and 1 base from J, leaving 13 bases between. Germline V gene sequence: CDR1 SGHRS, CDR2 YFSETQ. The CDR3 covers 14 residues. The CDR3 loop reads CASTPGTIQETQYF. The CDR3 bases are TGCGCCAGCACCCCCGGGACAATCCAAGAGACCCAGTACTTC.

The rearrangement links TRBV20-1 to TRBJ2-7; D is undetermined. The CDR3 totals 11 residues. V shed 1 base and J shed 5 bases, with 6 bases lying between them. Germline CDR1 DFQATT, CDR2 SNEGSKA (reference sequence). The CDR3: CSARVRDEQYF. In DNA form, the CDR3 reads TGCAGTGCTAGAGTACGGGACGAGCAGTACTTC.

This clonotype was recorded a few times. This chain links TRBV3-1 with TRBJ2-7, with a possible D match to TRBD1 (6 bases). V lost 1 base and J 6 bases, leaving 10 bases between the germline ends. CDR3 length: 13 amino acids. Germline V gene data show CDR1 as LGHDT and CDR2 as YNNKEL (reference sequence). As DNA, the CDR3 is TGTGCCAGCAGCCAAGGGGGGCTAAGCGAGCAGTACTTC. Translated, it gives CASSQGGLSEQYF.

This clonotype was counted only a few times. The CDR3 region is CASSLPGLATDTQYF. The CDR3 nucleotides read TGTGCCAGCAGTCTGCCCGGACTAGCCACAGATACGCAGTATTTT. The chain links TRBV12-3 or TRBV12-4 to TRBJ2-3; TRBD2 matches 8 bases. V shed 5 bases, J shed 2 bases, and the junction held 6 bases outside the gene matches. The CDR3 sequence is 15 residues long.

The sample holds many counts of this clonotype. The chain combines TRBV5-1 with TRBJ2-3, with a tentative D call TRBD1 (7 bases). Germline CDR1 reads SGHRS; CDR2 reads YFSETQ. The length of the CDR3 is 14 residues. V was trimmed by 9 bases and J by 3 bases, leaving 17 bases between them. The CDR3 region has the DNA TGCGCCACCAAGACAGGGAGGAAAACAGATACGCAGTATTTT. Translating it yields CATKTGRKTDTQYF. Variable domain in full (rest from reference TRBV5-1 and TRBJ2-3): KAGVTQTPRYLIKTRGQQVTLSCSPISGHRSVSWYQQTPGQGLQFLFEYFSETQRNKGNFPGRFSGRQFSNSRSEMNVSTLELGDSALYLCATKTGRKTDTQYFGPGTRLTVL.